Shown below are 9 T cell receptor beta chains from a single sample sequenced in a study of metastatic and nonmetastatic thyroid tumors (dated by TCRdb to 2019 to 2021). The receptor library was made with PCR. The sequencing machine was an Illumina HiSeq 4000. Through fastp at Q25 and MiXCR, TCRdb rebuilt clones from the public reads, retaining in-frame beta chains. The sample table records 7,700 or so clones; over 25% of these occur just once. In total, the top ten clones hold 20% to 30% of the sample. No patient had received any treatment before thyroid surgery. Sequencing used adjacent normal tissue. The origin of the receptors is a male donor with papillary thyroid cancer or a benign thyroid nodule (not recorded which). Some clones in this sample may be carry-over from other donors' samples.

This clone was recorded many times. The rearrangement joins TRBV4-2 to TRBJ2-7; 7 nucleotides align to TRBD2. This CDR3 has 17 amino acids. From germline, CDR1 is LGHNA and CDR2 YNFKEQ. V trimming: 1 base; J trimming: 3 bases; junction bases outside the gene matches: 12. The CDR3 nucleotides read TGTGCCAGCAGCCAAGCGCTAGATTGGGGGGGTGACTACGAGCAGTACTTC. It translates to CASSQALDWGGDYEQYF.

The table lists this clone with many counts. This chain joins TRBV5-5 and TRBJ1-4, with D unresolved. The CDR3 is 15 residues long. CDR1 and CDR2 (germline): SGHKS, YYEKEE (reference sequence). Trimming took off 0 bases at V and 0 bases at J, with 6 bases between the two ends. CDR3 bases: TGTGCCAGCAGCTTGGACGTGGCAACTAATGAAAAACTGTTTTTT. This gives the protein CASSLDVATNEKLFF.

The CDR3 protein is CASRSGGGADTQYF. DNA for the CDR3: TGTGCCAGCAGAAGCGGCGGGGGGGCAGATACGCAGTATTTT. This chain connects TRBV12-3 or TRBV12-4 to TRBJ2-3; 9 bases are a match to TRBD2. The CDR3 loop spans 14 amino acids. V gave up 6 bases and J gave up 4 bases; unmatched junction bases: 5.

This clone has more than one count but fewer than ten. V usage is TRBV12-3 or TRBV12-4 and J usage is TRBJ2-1; TRBD2 aligns across 10 bases. V shed 6 bases and J 7 bases; nucleotides not matched to a gene: 9. This CDR3 region has 15 residues. Written as DNA, the CDR3 is TGTGCCAGCAGCCCCCCTAGCGGGGGCCGAAATGAGCAGTTCTTC. Amino acids: CASSPPSGGRNEQFF.

This clone showed up just a few times. V is TRBV6-1 and J is TRBJ1-5; 7 nucleotides line up with TRBD1. CDR1 and CDR2 (germline): MNHNS, SASEGT. CDR3 length: 15 amino acids. With 5 bases clipped from V and 4 bases from J, the junction kept 8 bases outside the gene matches. The CDR3 spells CASSRGTELNQPQHF. CDR3 sequence (DNA): TGTGCCAGCAGTCGAGGGACAGAGTTAAATCAGCCCCAGCATTTT.

The V gene is TRBV7-3, the J gene TRBJ2-1; 9 positions match TRBD2. CDR1 is SGHTA, CDR2 FQGTGA, per germline. The ends lost 5 bases at V and 4 bases at J; junction bases unmatched: 6. The CDR3 runs to 15 residues. The chain's CDR3 is CASSPAGGEYNEQFF. CDR3 DNA: TGTGCCAGCAGCCCAGCGGGAGGCGAATACAATGAGCAGTTCTTC. Complete variable domain (other parts from reference TRBV7-3 and TRBJ2-1): GAGVSQTPSNKVTEKGKYVELRCDPISGHTALYWYRQSLGQGPEFLIYFQGTGAADDSGLPNDRFFAVRPEGSVSTLKIQRTERGDSAVYLCASSPAGGEYNEQFFGPGTRLTVL.

The V and J genes are TRBV20-1 and TRBJ2-3; 14 nucleotides align to TRBD2. Germline loops: CDR1 DFQATT, CDR2 SNEGSKA (reference sequence). With V trimmed by 5 bases and J by 1 base, 8 bases remained unmatched. This CDR3 has 17 amino acids. The CDR3 coding sequence is TGCAGTGCTCTAAGACTAGCGGGAGGGCCCGGCACAGATACGCAGTATTTT. Amino acids: CSALRLAGGPGTDTQYF.

The chain employs TRBV5-1 and TRBJ2-1; 8 bases map to TRBD1. CDR3 length equals 15 residues. V was pared by 4 bases and J by 3 bases, with 6 bases of the junction left unmatched. Per germline, CDR1 SGHRS and CDR2 YFSETQ. In DNA, the CDR3 is TGCGCCAGCAGCGTAGCAGGGGGCGACTACAATGAGCAGTTCTTC. Translation gives CASSVAGGDYNEQFF.

The V and J genes are TRBV20-1 and TRBJ1-5, with 7 bases identical to TRBD1. The germline CDR1 and CDR2 sequences are DFQATT and SNEGSKA (reference sequence). J was trimmed by 4 bases and V by 1 base; bases with no gene match: 7. The CDR3 has 15 residues. CDR3 region: CSARAGTASNQPQHF. CDR3 DNA: TGCAGTGCTAGAGCCGGGACAGCGTCTAATCAGCCCCAGCATTTT.